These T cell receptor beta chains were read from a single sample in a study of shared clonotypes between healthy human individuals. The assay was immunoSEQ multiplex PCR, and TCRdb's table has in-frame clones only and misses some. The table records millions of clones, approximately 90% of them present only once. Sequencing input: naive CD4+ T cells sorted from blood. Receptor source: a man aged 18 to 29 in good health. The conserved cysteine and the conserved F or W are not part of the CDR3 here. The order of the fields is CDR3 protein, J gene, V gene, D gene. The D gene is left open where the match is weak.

CDR3aa: ASSPRDRAYEQY
j_gene: TRBJ2-7
v_gene: TRBV7-8
d_gene: -

CDR3aa: ASSLDGAYNEQF
j_gene: TRBJ2-1
v_gene: TRBV5-1
d_gene: -

CDR3aa: ASSPQSVSTDTQY
j_gene: TRBJ2-3
v_gene: TRBV18
d_gene: -

CDR3aa: ASSSGGPYEQY
j_gene: TRBJ2-7
v_gene: TRBV9
d_gene: -

CDR3aa: ASSPPARSYEQY
j_gene: TRBJ2-7
v_gene: TRBV18
d_gene: -

CDR3aa: ASSLLGREAF
j_gene: TRBJ1-1
v_gene: TRBV14
d_gene: -

CDR3aa: ASRRTGMTEAF
j_gene: TRBJ1-1
v_gene: TRBV6-5
d_gene: TRBD1

CDR3aa: ASAPGGNTGELF
j_gene: TRBJ2-2
v_gene: TRBV6-5
d_gene: TRBD1

CDR3aa: ASSSRTGLGYGYT
j_gene: TRBJ1-2
v_gene: TRBV5-4
d_gene: -

CDR3aa: ASSPDRGEGYT
j_gene: TRBJ1-2
v_gene: TRBV10-1
d_gene: TRBD1

CDR3aa: ASSGGGELF
j_gene: TRBJ2-2
v_gene: TRBV6-5
d_gene: -

CDR3aa: ASSLPGGTEAF
j_gene: TRBJ1-1
v_gene: TRBV28
d_gene: TRBD1

CDR3aa: ASSLYGGEQY
j_gene: TRBJ2-7
v_gene: TRBV11-1
d_gene: -

CDR3aa: ASSYNYGYT
j_gene: TRBJ1-2
v_gene: TRBV6-5
d_gene: -

CDR3aa: ASSLAGIQPQH
j_gene: TRBJ1-5
v_gene: TRBV7-9
d_gene: -

CDR3aa: ASSLTTGYNEQF
j_gene: TRBJ2-1
v_gene: TRBV5-5
d_gene: -

CDR3aa: SVSTGGGQPQH
j_gene: TRBJ1-5
v_gene: TRBV29-1
d_gene: TRBD1